A selection of T cell receptor beta chains follows, all from one sample in a study of shared clonotypes between healthy human individuals. Method: immunoSEQ multiplex PCR; TCRdb's copy keeps in-frame clones and lacks some. The sample comprises some 480,000 clones, around three quarters of which are singletons, and roughly 12% rests with the top ten. The sample consisted of PBMCs. The receptors come from a woman aged 40 to 50 in good health. Some clones in this sample may be carry-over from other donors' samples. Each CDR3 is given with its conserved first and last residue.

CDR3 protein: CASRTLSTEAFF
V gene: TRBV28

CDR3 protein: CASSQLTGMYNEQFF
V gene: TRBV4-1

CDR3 protein: CASSPRGAWTEAFF
V gene: TRBV7-3

CDR3 protein: CASSLVLRGDTQYF
V gene: TRBV5-5

CDR3 protein: CASSSPLVSAGGANVLTF
V gene: TRBV28

CDR3 protein: CSVSTEIQETQYF
V gene: TRBV29-1

CDR3 protein: CATSPQGNTEAFF
V gene: TRBV15

CDR3 protein: CASSRSRSGNTIYF
V gene: TRBV19

CDR3 protein: CASKPSATYEQYF
V gene: TRBV6-1

CDR3 protein: CASSLGRDRFNEQFF
V gene: TRBV11-3

CDR3 protein: CASREGTFGTDTQYF
V gene: TRBV5-4

CDR3 protein: CASSRRELNEQFF
V gene: TRBV27

CDR3 protein: CASSRSGGNQPQHF
V gene: TRBV19

CDR3 protein: CAISEYLPGDIQETQYF
V gene: TRBV10-3

CDR3 protein: CATSRDGVLGYTF
V gene: TRBV15

CDR3 protein: CASSIDRRLDQPQHF
V gene: TRBV19